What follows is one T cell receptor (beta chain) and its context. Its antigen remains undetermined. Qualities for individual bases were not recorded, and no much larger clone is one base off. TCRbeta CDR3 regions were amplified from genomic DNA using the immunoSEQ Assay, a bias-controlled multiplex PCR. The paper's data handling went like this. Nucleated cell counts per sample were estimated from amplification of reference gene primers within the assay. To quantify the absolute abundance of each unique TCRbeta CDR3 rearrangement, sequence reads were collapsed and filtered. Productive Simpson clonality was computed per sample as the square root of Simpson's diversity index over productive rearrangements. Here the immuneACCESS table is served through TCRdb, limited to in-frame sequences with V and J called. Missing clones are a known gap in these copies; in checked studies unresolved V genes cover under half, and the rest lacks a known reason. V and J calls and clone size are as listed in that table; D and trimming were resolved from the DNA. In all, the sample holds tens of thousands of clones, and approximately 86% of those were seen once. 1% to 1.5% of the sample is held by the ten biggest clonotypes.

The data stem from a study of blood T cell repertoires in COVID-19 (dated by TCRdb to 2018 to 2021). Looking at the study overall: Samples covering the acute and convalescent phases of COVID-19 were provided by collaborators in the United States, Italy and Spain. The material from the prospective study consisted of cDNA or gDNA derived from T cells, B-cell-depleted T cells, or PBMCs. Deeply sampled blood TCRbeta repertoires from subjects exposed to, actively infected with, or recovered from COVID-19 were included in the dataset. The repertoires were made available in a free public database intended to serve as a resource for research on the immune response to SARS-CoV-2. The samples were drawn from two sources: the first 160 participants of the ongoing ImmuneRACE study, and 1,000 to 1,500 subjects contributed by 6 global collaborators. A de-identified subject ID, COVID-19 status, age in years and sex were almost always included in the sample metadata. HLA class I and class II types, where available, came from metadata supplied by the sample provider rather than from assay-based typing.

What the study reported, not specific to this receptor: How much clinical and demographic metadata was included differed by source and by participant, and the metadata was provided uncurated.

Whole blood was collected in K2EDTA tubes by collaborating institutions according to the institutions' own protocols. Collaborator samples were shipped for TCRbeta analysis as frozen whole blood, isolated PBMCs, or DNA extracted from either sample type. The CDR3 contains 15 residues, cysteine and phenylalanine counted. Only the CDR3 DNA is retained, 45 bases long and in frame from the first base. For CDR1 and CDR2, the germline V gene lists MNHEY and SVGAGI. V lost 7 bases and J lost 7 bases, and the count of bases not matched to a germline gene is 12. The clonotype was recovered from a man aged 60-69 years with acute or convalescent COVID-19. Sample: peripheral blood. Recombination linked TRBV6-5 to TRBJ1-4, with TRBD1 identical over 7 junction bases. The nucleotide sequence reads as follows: TGTGCCAGCACTGTTGGGATAGGGGGCTTTGAAAAACTGTTTTTT. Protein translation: CASTVGIGGFEKLFF.